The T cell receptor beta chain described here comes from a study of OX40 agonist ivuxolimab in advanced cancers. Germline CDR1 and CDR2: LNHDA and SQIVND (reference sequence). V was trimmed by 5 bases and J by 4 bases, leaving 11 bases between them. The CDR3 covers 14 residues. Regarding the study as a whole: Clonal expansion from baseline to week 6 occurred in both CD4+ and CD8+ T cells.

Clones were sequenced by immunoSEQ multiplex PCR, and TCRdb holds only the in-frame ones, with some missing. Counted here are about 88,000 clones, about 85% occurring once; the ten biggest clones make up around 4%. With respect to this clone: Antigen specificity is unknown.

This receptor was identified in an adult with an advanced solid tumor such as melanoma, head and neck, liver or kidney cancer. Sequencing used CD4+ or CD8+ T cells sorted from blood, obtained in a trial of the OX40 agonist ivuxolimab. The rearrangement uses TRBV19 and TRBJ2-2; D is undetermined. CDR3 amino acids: CASSRRPATGELFF. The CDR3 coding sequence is TGTGCCAGTAGTCGACGGCCCGCCACCGGGGAGCTGTTTTTT.